This passage covers 20 T cell receptor beta chains from one sample sequenced in a study of blood T cell repertoires in COVID-19. Assay: immunoSEQ multiplex PCR; the TCRdb copy retains only in-frame clones and omits some. This table holds roughly 150,000 clones, approximately 86% found once. Sequenced input: PBMCs or T cells enriched from blood (not recorded which). These receptors were collected from a man between 60 and 75 years old who had recovered from COVID-19.

This rearrangement joins TRBV4-1 to TRBJ2-5; tentative D call: TRBD1 (5 bases). Per the germline V gene, CDR1 is MGHRA and CDR2 is YSYEKL. The V and J ends lost 4 bases and 1 base respectively, with 10 bases between them. The CDR3 extends over 14 amino acids. The DNA for the CDR3 is TGCGCCAGCAGCCTCACAGGATCCCAAGAGACCCAGTACTTC. Residues: CASSLTGSQETQYF.

CDR3 coding DNA: TGTGCCAGCTCACGGGACATGGGCTCTGGGGCCAACGTCCTGACTTTC. Translation gives CASSRDMGSGANVLTF. The chain carries TRBV18 and TRBJ2-6, with D perhaps matching TRBD1 (6 bases). The CDR3 sequence is 16 residues long. Germline CDR1 is KGHSH and CDR2 is LQKENI. The ends were cut back, 4 bases at V and 0 bases at J, with 10 bases in the middle.

This CDR3 reads CASSRTPGTSGYEQYF. The CDR3, as DNA: TGTGCCAGCAGCCGTACTCCGGGGACTAGCGGCTACGAGCAGTACTTC. The V and J genes are TRBV28 and TRBJ2-7; 11 bases match TRBD2. V lost 6 bases, J lost 3 bases, and 10 bases stayed unmatched. In germline, CDR1 is MDHEN, CDR2 SYDVKM. The CDR3 spans 16 residues.

The chain links TRBV2 to TRBJ1-4, with a tentative D call TRBD1 (6 bases). The ends were cut back, 4 bases at V and 4 bases at J, with 13 bases in the middle. The V gene's germline CDR1 is SNHLY and CDR2 FYNNEI. This CDR3 has 15 residues. The DNA for the CDR3 is TGTGCCAGCAGTGTCGGGGGGGCTGGTAATGAAAAACTGTTTTTT. Translated: CASSVGGAGNEKLFF.

This clone has a handful of counts. CDR3 region: CASSSDILVTEAFF. CDR3 nucleotide sequence: TGTGCCAGCAGCTCGGACATTTTGGTTACTGAAGCTTTCTTT. This sequence joins TRBV7-9 and TRBJ1-1; D might be TRBD1 (5 bases). V lost 4 bases, J lost 5 bases, and 14 bases lay in between. This CDR3 spans 14 amino acids. CDR1 SEHNR and CDR2 FQNEAQ come from the germline V gene (reference sequence).

For this clone: The sample contains more than one DNA sequence encoding this CDR3. The rearrangement uses TRBV28 and TRBJ1-2; a possible D gene is TRBD1 (5 bases). Trimming pared 6 bases from V and 3 bases from J, leaving 11 bases between. The CDR3 spans 13 residues. Germline-derived CDR1 and CDR2 are MDHEN and SYDVKM. CDR3 coding DNA: TGTGCCAGCAGGCCCGAAGGGGACTATGGCTACACCTTC. This sequence encodes CASRPEGDYGYTF.

The genes are TRBV15 and TRBJ1-4; 9 nucleotides match TRBD1. This CDR3 contains 13 residues. The trim removed 8 bases at V and 10 bases at J, leaving 8 bases unmatched. Germline V gene data show CDR1 as LNHNV and CDR2 as YYDKDF (reference sequence). The DNA of the CDR3 is TGTGCCACCGCCGGGACAGGGTTTGGAAAACTGTTTTTT. Its protein is CATAGTGFGKLFF.

This sequence joins TRBV2 and TRBJ2-1; 10 nucleotides align to TRBD2. The V and J ends lost 6 bases and 2 bases, in that order; junction bases with no gene match: 1. The CDR3 sequence is 14 residues long. Germline assignment: CDR1 SNHLY and CDR2 FYNNEI. As DNA, the CDR3 is TGTGCCAGCAGGAGCGGGAGGGCCTACAATGAGCAGTTCTTC. This gives the protein CASRSGRAYNEQFF.

This rearrangement joins TRBV28 to TRBJ2-7; 7 bases are a match to TRBD1. CDR1 is MDHEN, CDR2 SYDVKM, per germline. The CDR3 loop spans 15 amino acids. Trimming cost V 6 bases and J 0 bases; bases outside gene matches: 8. CDR3 amino acids: CASSSSGQSSYEQYF. DNA of the CDR3: TGTGCCAGCAGCTCCTCGGGACAGAGCTCCTACGAGCAGTACTTC.

The sample holds one count of this clone. The V call is TRBV5-1, the J call TRBJ2-3; D gene unclear. Germline CDR1 reads SGHRS; CDR2 reads YFSETQ. Between the trimmed V and J ends, which lost 4 bases and 1 base, there was a span of 10 bases. This CDR3 is 14 amino acids long. This CDR3 reads CASSPVGGTDTQYF. The CDR3 bases are TGCGCCAGCAGCCCGGTAGGAGGCACAGATACGCAGTATTTT.

This clone appeared many times. The chain links TRBV5-4 to TRBJ2-3, with a weak D call TRBD2 (7 bases). Germline assignment: CDR1 SGHNT and CDR2 YYREEE (reference sequence). V lost 2 bases and J 7 bases, leaving 17 bases between the germline ends. CDR3 length: 15 residues. The CDR3 region has the DNA TGTGCCAGCAGCTTAGGCGGGGGCAGCCGGAATACGCAGTATTTT. Translating gives CASSLGGGSRNTQYF. The variable domain in full, with the rest retrieved from reference TRBV5-4 and TRBJ2-3, is ETGVTQSPTHLIKTRGQQVTLRCSSQSGHNTVSWYQQALGQGPQFIFQYYREEENGRGNFPPRFSGLQFPNYSSELNVNALELDDSALYLCASSLGGGSRNTQYFGPGTRLTVL.

V usage is TRBV6-5 and J usage is TRBJ2-3, with 7 positions matching TRBD1. CDR1 and CDR2 from the germline V gene are MNHEY and SVGAGI. The J segment lost 2 bases and the V segment lost 6 bases, leaving 8 bases of the junction unmatched. This CDR3 comprises 15 residues. CDR3 DNA sequence: TGTGCCAGCAGCAAGGGGGACAGAGACACAGATACGCAGTATTTT. This translates into CASSKGDRDTDTQYF.

This sequence joins TRBV5-5 and TRBJ2-1; TRBD1 might be the D (5 bases). Germline CDR1 SGHKS, CDR2 YYEKEE (reference sequence). Deletions cut 3 bases from V and 3 bases from J, with 10 bases between. The CDR3 runs 14 residues. CDR3 nucleotides: TGTGCCAGCAGCTCGCTCAGGGTCTACAATGAGCAGTTCTTC. Translated: CASSSLRVYNEQFF.

This rearrangement joins TRBV5-1 to TRBJ2-2; 7 nucleotides line up with TRBD2. Per the germline V gene, CDR1 is SGHRS and CDR2 is YFSETQ. The CDR3 is 15 residues long. V shed 2 bases and J 3 bases; nucleotides not matched to a gene: 4. The CDR3 reads CASSFRTSDTGELFF. The CDR3 bases are TGCGCCAGCAGCTTCCGGACTAGTGACACCGGGGAGCTGTTTTTT.

This chain uses TRBV19 with TRBJ2-3; 10 bases agree with TRBD2. Trimming at V came to 5 bases and at J to 2 bases, leaving 7 bases not matched to a gene. The CDR3 has 16 amino acids. Germline assignment: CDR1 LNHDA and CDR2 SQIVND (reference sequence). This CDR3 is CASSLIAGGYTDTQYF. The CDR3 nucleotides are TGTGCCAGTAGTCTCATAGCGGGAGGCTACACAGATACGCAGTATTTT.

V usage is TRBV3-1 (or the pseudogene TRBV3-2) and J usage is TRBJ1-6; D unresolved. The germline gives CDR1 LGHDT, CDR2 YNNKEL (reference sequence). The CDR3 covers 16 residues. Between the trimmed V and J ends, which lost 2 bases and 6 bases, there was a span of 14 bases. In nucleotides, the CDR3 is TGTGCCAGCAGCCAAACACAGTGGTACGGTAATTCACCCCTCCACTTT. It encodes CASSQTQWYGNSPLHF.

In this sample, this clone turned up a few times. The chain links TRBV28 to TRBJ1-4; 7 nucleotides match TRBD1. The CDR3 runs to 14 residues. V gave up 6 bases and J gave up 5 bases; unmatched junction bases: 6. Germline-derived CDR1 and CDR2 are MDHEN and SYDVKM. In nucleotides, the CDR3 is TGTGCCAGCAGGGGGACAGTGGGGAATGAAAAACTGTTTTTT. Its translation: CASRGTVGNEKLFF.

The chain links TRBV3-1 (or the pseudogene TRBV3-2) to TRBJ2-7; 13 nucleotides match TRBD2. CDR3 length: 14 residues. V lost 5 bases to trimming and J lost 5 bases; unmatched junction nucleotides: 3. The germline V gene encodes CDR1 LGHDT and CDR2 YNNKEL (reference sequence). The CDR3 DNA follows: TGTGCCAGCAGCGGACTAGCGGGAGATCACGAGCAGTACTTC. This codes for CASSGLAGDHEQYF.

The chain is built from TRBV2 and TRBJ1-1; D uncertain. The CDR3 runs 12 residues. V lost 11 bases to trimming and J lost 6 bases, with 16 bases between them. CDR1 is SNHLY, CDR2 FYNNEI, per germline. CDR3 sequence reads: CALKGAGAEAFF. Written as DNA, the CDR3 is TGTGCCCTAAAGGGAGCGGGCGCTGAAGCTTTCTTT. Drawing the rest from reference TRBV2 and TRBJ1-1, the complete variable domain is EPEVTQTPSHQVTQMGQEVILRCVPISNHLYFYWYRQILGQKVEFLVSFYNNEISEKSEIFDDQFSVERPDGSNFTLKIRSTKLEDSAMYFCALKGAGAEAFFGQGTRLTVV.

The CDR3 here is CASSRALASEETQYF. As DNA, the CDR3 is TGTGCCAGCAGTAGGGCGTTGGCTAGCGAAGAGACCCAGTACTTC. The genes are TRBV28 and TRBJ2-5; a possible D gene is TRBD2 (6 bases). Germline loops: CDR1 MDHEN, CDR2 SYDVKM. CDR3 length equals 15 residues. Trimming cost V 5 bases and J 3 bases, with 16 bases left between them.